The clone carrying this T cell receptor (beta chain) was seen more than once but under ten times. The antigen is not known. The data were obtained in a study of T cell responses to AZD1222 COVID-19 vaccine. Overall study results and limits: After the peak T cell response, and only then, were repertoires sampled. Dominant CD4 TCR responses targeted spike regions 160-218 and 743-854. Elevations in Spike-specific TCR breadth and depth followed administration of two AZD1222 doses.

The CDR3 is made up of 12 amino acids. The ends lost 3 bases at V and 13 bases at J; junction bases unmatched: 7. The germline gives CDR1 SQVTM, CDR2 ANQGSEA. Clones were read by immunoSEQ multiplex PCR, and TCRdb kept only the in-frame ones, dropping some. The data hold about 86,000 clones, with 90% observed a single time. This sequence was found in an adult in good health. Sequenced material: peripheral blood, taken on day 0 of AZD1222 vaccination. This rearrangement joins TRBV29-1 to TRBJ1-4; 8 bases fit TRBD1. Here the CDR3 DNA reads TGCAGCGTTGATTCACAGGGGGGTGTACTGTTTTTT. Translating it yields CSVDSQGGVLFF.